This T cell receptor beta chain came from a study of long-term antiretroviral therapy in people with HIV. Findings and caveats of the study: The study found that diversity rose after ART but stayed below transplant donor controls. Control repertoires displayed wider CDR3 length ranges than the HIV repertoires.

Run at survey level, the immunoSEQ assay was version v3.0. Roughly 40,000-55,000 T-cell genomes per sample were the sequencing target. Sequencing was performed with immunoSEQ multiplex PCR; in TCRdb, only in-frame clones are kept and a portion is missing. Of around 15,000 clones listed, about 86% are singletons. Turning to this clone: No antigen is known for it.

This CDR3 spans 15 amino acids. Germline CDR1 SGHDT, CDR2 YYEEEE. J gave up 2 bases and V 3 bases, and 5 bases lay outside the gene matches. Sequencing used unsorted PBMCs, obtained 0.1 years after starting antiretroviral therapy. V and J are TRBV5-6 and TRBJ1-3; 7 bases map to TRBD1. This clonotype was sampled from a man between 18 and 29 years old with HIV. The CDR3 sequence is CASSSGGVPGNTIYF. The DNA of the CDR3 is TGTGCCAGCAGCTCAGGGGGAGTTCCTGGAAACACCATATATTTT.